This T cell receptor beta chain emerged from a study of blood T cell repertoires in COVID-19. About the study: Acute and convalescent COVID-19 samples came from the United States, Italy and Spain. T cells, B-cell-depleted T cells, or PBMCs supplied cDNA or gDNA.

The CDR3 is 16 residues long. Original analysis: For nucleated cells, counts were estimated from reference gene primer amplification. Repertoires were generated with immunoSEQ multiplex PCR, while TCRdb's copy carries only in-frame clones and drops some. Clone size and V and J calls were adopted from that table, with D and trimming inferred from the DNA. The sample lists some 41,000 clones, 89% occurring once. The sequence was obtained from a man between 70 and 80 years old with active COVID-19. Sequencing input: peripheral blood. This chain connects TRBV21-1 to TRBJ1-4; the table calls TRBD1, which could not be checked here. TRBV21-1 is a recognized pseudogene. The CDR3 reads CASSKLVAGVGEKLFF. The CDR3, as DNA: TGTGCCAGCAGCAAGTTGGTAGCAGGGGTGGGGGAAAAACTGTTTTTT.